This T cell receptor (beta chain) was captured in a study of blood T cell repertoires in COVID-19. At the level of the study: Spain, Italy and the United States supplied samples that represented acute and convalescent COVID-19.

Recovered status applied to Cohort 3 donors who had two consecutive negative PCRs. It also applied to those with clearance or with symptom resolution. V was clipped by 0 bases and J by 5 bases; unmatched bases: 8. Germline assignment: CDR1 SGHNT and CDR2 YYREEE (reference sequence). There are 15 residues in the CDR3. Profiling relied on immunoSEQ multiplex PCR, and the TCRdb table lists in-frame clones only, not all of them. The sample lists about 440,000 clones, roughly 88% occurring once. The chain has TRBV5-4 and TRBJ2-7; TRBD1 matches at 7 bases. This TCR came from a man aged 18 to 30 who had recovered from COVID-19. The sample taken for sequencing was PBMCs or T cells enriched from blood (not recorded which). The CDR3 protein is CASSLEGRGFNEQYF. The CDR3 DNA reads TGTGCCAGCAGCTTGGAGGGCAGGGGGTTTAACGAGCAGTACTTC.